This T cell receptor (beta chain) appears in the sequencing data of a study of monozygotic twins with inflammatory bowel disease. Comments on this clonotype: Its target is unknown.

Germline V gene data show CDR1 as SGHRS and CDR2 as YFSETQ. The CDR3 has 14 amino acids. Nested PCRs of roughly 15 and 9 cycles, two in total, were run on TCRalpha and TCRbeta cDNA. TCRdb processed the 5' RACE reads again and assigns one entry to each CDR3 protein, with no DNA. The sample has approximately 400,000 distinct CDR3 sequences. Study-level points and caveats: Among T cells, the various subtypes were not distinguishable. IBD patients exhibited fewer clonotypes shared with other individuals than healthy twins, particularly with disease activity. It was observed that concordant and discordant twins did not differ in repertoire similarity, possibly given limited power.

The sequence was obtained from a human donor with ulcerative colitis or Crohn's disease, or a healthy co-twin of an affected twin (not recorded which). V gene TRBV5-1 combines with J gene TRBJ1-6; TCRdb picks TRBD1, but there is no DNA to check that call. Sequenced input: blood. CDR3 in amino acids: CASSPGQENSPLHF.